A single TCR beta chain is shown here with its context. What it binds is not known. CDR3 size: 16 residues. V lost 0 bases and J 2 bases, leaving 12 bases between the germline ends. Germline V gene sequence: CDR1 LNHNV, CDR2 YYDKDF (reference sequence). The sample belongs to a study of OX40 agonist ivuxolimab in advanced cancers. Turning to the study itself: Partial responses were recorded for three patients, including one with hepatocellular carcinoma and two with cutaneous melanoma. Study results and caveats: Those patients achieving a partial response at 0.1-3.0 mg/kg showed among the lowest clonal expansion. Expanded clones were, on average, more numerous among CD8+ T cells than CD4+.

Produced via immunoSEQ multiplex PCR; TCRdb's table is partial and in-frame only. The repertoire includes under 65,000 clones, approximately 90% of them detected once, and about 0.4% sits in the top ten. The source of this sequence is an adult with an advanced solid tumor such as melanoma, head and neck, liver or kidney cancer. This specimen consisted of CD4+ or CD8+ T cells sorted from blood, obtained in a trial of the OX40 agonist ivuxolimab. The J gene is TRBJ2-3, the V gene TRBV15; TRBD2 is a possible D gene (5 bases). CDR3 sequence (DNA): TGTGCCACCAGCAGAGAAGGTACGGGGATCACAGATACGCAGTATTTT. It translates to CATSREGTGITDTQYF. The full variable domain, its missing parts supplied by reference TRBV15 and TRBJ2-3, is DAMVIQNPRYQVTQFGKPVTLSCSQTLNHNVMYWYQQKSSQAPKLLFHYYDKDFNNEADTPDNFQSRRPNTSFCFLDIRSPGLGDTAMYLCATSREGTGITDTQYFGPGTRLTVL.